The 18 T cell receptor beta chains given below trace back to one sample, sequenced in a study of cytomegalovirus exposure and HLA in healthy donors. Method: immunoSEQ multiplex PCR; TCRdb's copy keeps in-frame clones and lacks some. The repertoire holds more than 95,000 clones, with 86% as singletons. The sequenced material came from PBMCs. The receptor set was obtained from a young man in good health and CMV-seronegative.

The chain employs TRBV19 and TRBJ1-3; perhaps TRBD1 as D (6 bases). The CDR3 has 16 amino acids. The germline V and J ends were trimmed by 8 bases and 0 bases, with 17 bases remaining between them. Looked up from germline, CDR1 is LNHDA and CDR2 is SQIVND (reference sequence). CDR3 loop: CASSDGTGISGNTIYF. The CDR3 nucleotides are TGTGCCAGTTCTGACGGAACAGGGATCTCTGGAAACACCATATATTTT. Drawing the rest from reference TRBV19 and TRBJ1-3, the complete variable domain is DGGITQSPKYLFRKEGQNVTLSCEQNLNHDAMYWYRQDPGQGLRLIYYSQIVNDFQKGDIAEGYSVSREKKESFPLTVTSAQKNPTAFYLCASSDGTGISGNTIYFGEGSWLTVV.

This chain connects TRBV29-1 to TRBJ1-2; 8 bases line up with TRBD1. The germline CDR1 and CDR2 sequences are SQVTM and ANQGSEA. V trimming: 6 bases; J trimming: 8 bases; junction bases outside the gene matches: 8. The CDR3 extends over 12 amino acids. CDR3 DNA sequence: TGCAGCGTGGCGGGACAGGAGCACGGCTACACCTTC. Translation gives CSVAGQEHGYTF.

This clone was seen more than once but under ten times. The chain recombines TRBV7-9 with TRBJ1-6; 7 positions match TRBD1. CDR3 length: 14 amino acids. Germline CDR1 reads SEHNR; CDR2 reads FQNEAQ (reference sequence). After removal of 5 bases from V and 7 bases from J, the junction contained 5 bases not matched to a gene. The CDR3 nucleotides are TGTGCCAGCAGCCACAGGGGTGGGAATTCACCCCTCCACTTT. It codes for CASSHRGGNSPLHF.

The chain is built from TRBV5-6 and TRBJ2-1, with TRBD2 identical over 11 bases. V lost 2 bases and J lost 3; bases outside the gene matches: 4. The CDR3 runs 16 residues. Germline CDR1 is SGHDT and CDR2 is YYEEEE. CDR3 protein: CASSFLAGGLYNEQFF. CDR3 nucleotides: TGTGCCAGCAGCTTCCTAGCGGGAGGCCTCTACAATGAGCAGTTCTTC.

The rearrangement joins TRBV19 to TRBJ2-5; 7 nucleotides agree with TRBD1. The germline gives CDR1 LNHDA, CDR2 SQIVND (reference sequence). The CDR3 length is 15 residues. V lost 6 bases to trimming and J lost 5 bases; unmatched junction nucleotides: 12. CDR3 nucleotide sequence: TGTGCCAGTAGCGAACAAGATAGGGGGCGGGAGACCCAGTACTTC. This encodes CASSEQDRGRETQYF. Filled out from reference TRBV19 and TRBJ2-5, the complete variable domain reads DGGITQSPKYLFRKEGQNVTLSCEQNLNHDAMYWYRQDPGQGLRLIYYSQIVNDFQKGDIAEGYSVSREKKESFPLTVTSAQKNPTAFYLCASSEQDRGRETQYFGPGTRLLVL.

The chain is built from TRBV5-1 and TRBJ1-3; D gene unclear. V lost 0 bases and J 0 bases, leaving 10 bases between the germline ends. CDR1 is SGHRS, CDR2 YFSETQ, per germline. The CDR3 has 16 residues. CDR3 loop: CASSLEAVSSGNTIYF. The DNA of the CDR3 is TGCGCCAGCAGCTTGGAGGCGGTTTCCTCTGGAAACACCATATATTTT.

The chain couples TRBV19 to TRBJ1-1, with D perhaps TRBD1 (5 bases). CDR1 is LNHDA and CDR2 is SQIVND in the germline V gene (reference sequence). This CDR3 comprises 13 residues. With 7 bases removed from V and 7 bases from J, the gap between germline ends came to 16 bases. CDR3 sequence (DNA): TGTGCCAGTATCGACAGACAGAAGCGTGAAGCTTTCTTT. Its translation: CASIDRQKREAFF. Full variable domain (outside the CDR3, taken from reference TRBV19 and TRBJ1-1): DGGITQSPKYLFRKEGQNVTLSCEQNLNHDAMYWYRQDPGQGLRLIYYSQIVNDFQKGDIAEGYSVSREKKESFPLTVTSAQKNPTAFYLCASIDRQKREAFFGQGTRLTVV.

This chain uses TRBV30 with TRBJ2-5, with D perhaps matching TRBD1 (5 bases). Germline values: CDR1 GTSNPN, CDR2 SVGIG (reference sequence). Trimming cost V 2 bases and J 3 bases, with 7 bases left between them. The CDR3 spans 12 residues. DNA of the CDR3: TGTGCCTGGAGTTCAGGGAAAGAGACCCAGTACTTC. Translating it yields CAWSSGKETQYF.

The CDR3 nucleotides read TGTGCCAGCAGCCAAACAGGGGCCAGATTTCCAGATACGCAGTATTTT. It translates to CASSQTGARFPDTQYF. The chain uses TRBV9 and TRBJ2-3; TRBD1 agrees at 7 bases. CDR3 length: 16 amino acids. V shed 4 bases, J shed 4 bases, and the junction held 12 bases outside the gene matches. The V gene's germline CDR1 is SGDLS and CDR2 YYNGEE.

The gene calls are TRBV9 and TRBJ2-7; 9 nucleotides align to TRBD2. CDR3 length: 15 amino acids. J gave up 1 base and V 0 bases, and 2 bases lay outside the gene matches. Germline-derived CDR1 and CDR2 are SGDLS and YYNGEE. Written as DNA, the CDR3 is TGTGCCAGCAGCGTAGGAGCGGGGGGATCCTACGAGCAGTACTTC. It yields the protein CASSVGAGGSYEQYF. The entire variable domain, with the rest obtained from reference TRBV9 and TRBJ2-7, is as follows: DSGVTQTPKHLITATGQRVTLRCSPRSGDLSVYWYQQSLDQGLQFLIQYYNGEERAKGNILERFSAQQFPDLHSELNLSSLELGDSALYFCASSVGAGGSYEQYFGPGTRLTVT.

The chain combines TRBV6-1 with TRBJ2-7; D is uncertain. There are 14 residues in the CDR3. The V gene's germline CDR1 is MNHNS and CDR2 SASEGT. V was trimmed by 6 bases and J by 0 bases, leaving 12 bases between them. CDR3 nucleotide sequence: TGTGCCAGCAGCTTGGGCAAGAGCTCCTACGAGCAGTACTTC. Protein product: CASSLGKSSYEQYF.

The chain has TRBV6-1 and TRBJ2-7; TRBD1 matches 7 bases. Trimming removed 6 bases from V and 2 bases from J; junction bases left unmatched: 4. The germline gives CDR1 MNHNS, CDR2 SASEGT. This CDR3 spans 13 amino acids. In DNA form, the CDR3 reads TGTGCCAGCAGATGGACAGGTACCTACGAGCAGTACTTC. This gives the protein CASRWTGTYEQYF.

The chain is built from TRBV9 and TRBJ1-1, with TRBD1 matching over 7 bases. V was clipped by 4 bases and J by 6 bases; unmatched bases: 9. Per the germline V gene, CDR1 is SGDLS and CDR2 is YYNGEE. The CDR3 loop spans 14 amino acids. The CDR3 nucleotides are TGTGCCAGCAGCACCGTCGGGACAGCTCCTGAAGCTTTCTTT. Its protein product is CASSTVGTAPEAFF.

Written as DNA, the CDR3 is TGTGCCAGCAGTGAAGGAGTTGGGGCCAGCTCGTACCTCACAGATACGCAGTATTTT. Amino acid sequence: CASSEGVGASSYLTDTQYF. The chain links TRBV6-1 to TRBJ2-3; a possible D gene is TRBD1 (5 bases). V dropped 1 base and J dropped 2 bases, with 22 bases sitting between them. The germline CDR1 and CDR2 sequences are MNHNS and SASEGT. The CDR3 consists of 19 residues.

The chain links TRBV7-9 to TRBJ1-4, with TRBD1 identical over 7 bases. V lost 1 base and J lost 4; bases outside the gene matches: 6. This CDR3 has 16 residues. Germline lookup yields CDR1 SEHNR and CDR2 FQNEAQ (reference sequence). In DNA, the CDR3 is TGTGCCAGCAGCTTAGGATCAGGGGGACGTAATGAAAAACTGTTTTTT. The encoded protein is CASSLGSGGRNEKLFF.

The chain carries TRBV6-1 and TRBJ2-3; TRBD1 matches at 7 bases. The CDR3 is made up of 15 amino acids. Looked up from germline, CDR1 is MNHNS and CDR2 is SASEGT. Losses at the gene ends were 4 bases for V and 2 bases for J; bases not matched to a gene: 6. The CDR3 loop reads CASSGRQGHTDTQYF. CDR3 coding DNA: TGTGCCAGCAGTGGGAGACAGGGACACACAGATACGCAGTATTTT.

In its sample, this clone was seen a few times. The gene calls are TRBV7-9 and TRBJ1-2; D ambiguous. The CDR3 is made up of 13 amino acids. Deletions cut 2 bases from V and 6 bases from J, with 10 bases between. The germline gives CDR1 SEHNR, CDR2 FQNEAQ (reference sequence). The CDR3 region is CASSLWSEDGYTF. Written as DNA, the CDR3 is TGTGCCAGCAGCTTATGGTCAGAAGATGGCTACACCTTC.

V and J are TRBV18 and TRBJ2-7; 7 bases fit TRBD1. Germline CDR1 reads KGHSH; CDR2 reads LQKENI. V lost 3 bases to trimming and J lost 1 base; unmatched junction nucleotides: 6. There are 15 residues in the CDR3. The CDR3 here is CASSPTDRTSYEQYF. The CDR3 DNA is TGTGCCAGCTCACCGACGGACAGGACGTCCTACGAGCAGTACTTC.